This T cell receptor beta chain was identified during a study of blood T cell repertoires in COVID-19. This CDR3 is 15 amino acids long. V trimming: 6 bases; J trimming: 2 bases; junction bases outside the gene matches: 6. CDR1 and CDR2 (germline): MNHEY, SMNVEV (reference sequence). Clones were sequenced by immunoSEQ multiplex PCR, and TCRdb holds only the in-frame ones, with some missing. The sample lists a few hundred thousand clones; 84% were seen once. The chain links TRBV27 to TRBJ2-1, with 8 nucleotides matching TRBD2. The clonotype was recovered from a woman between 35 and 50 years old who had recovered from COVID-19. Sequenced: PBMCs or T cells enriched from blood (not recorded which). CDR3 in amino acids: CASSVGLAAYNEQFF. The CDR3 nucleotides read TGTGCCAGCAGCGTCGGACTAGCAGCCTACAATGAGCAGTTCTTC.